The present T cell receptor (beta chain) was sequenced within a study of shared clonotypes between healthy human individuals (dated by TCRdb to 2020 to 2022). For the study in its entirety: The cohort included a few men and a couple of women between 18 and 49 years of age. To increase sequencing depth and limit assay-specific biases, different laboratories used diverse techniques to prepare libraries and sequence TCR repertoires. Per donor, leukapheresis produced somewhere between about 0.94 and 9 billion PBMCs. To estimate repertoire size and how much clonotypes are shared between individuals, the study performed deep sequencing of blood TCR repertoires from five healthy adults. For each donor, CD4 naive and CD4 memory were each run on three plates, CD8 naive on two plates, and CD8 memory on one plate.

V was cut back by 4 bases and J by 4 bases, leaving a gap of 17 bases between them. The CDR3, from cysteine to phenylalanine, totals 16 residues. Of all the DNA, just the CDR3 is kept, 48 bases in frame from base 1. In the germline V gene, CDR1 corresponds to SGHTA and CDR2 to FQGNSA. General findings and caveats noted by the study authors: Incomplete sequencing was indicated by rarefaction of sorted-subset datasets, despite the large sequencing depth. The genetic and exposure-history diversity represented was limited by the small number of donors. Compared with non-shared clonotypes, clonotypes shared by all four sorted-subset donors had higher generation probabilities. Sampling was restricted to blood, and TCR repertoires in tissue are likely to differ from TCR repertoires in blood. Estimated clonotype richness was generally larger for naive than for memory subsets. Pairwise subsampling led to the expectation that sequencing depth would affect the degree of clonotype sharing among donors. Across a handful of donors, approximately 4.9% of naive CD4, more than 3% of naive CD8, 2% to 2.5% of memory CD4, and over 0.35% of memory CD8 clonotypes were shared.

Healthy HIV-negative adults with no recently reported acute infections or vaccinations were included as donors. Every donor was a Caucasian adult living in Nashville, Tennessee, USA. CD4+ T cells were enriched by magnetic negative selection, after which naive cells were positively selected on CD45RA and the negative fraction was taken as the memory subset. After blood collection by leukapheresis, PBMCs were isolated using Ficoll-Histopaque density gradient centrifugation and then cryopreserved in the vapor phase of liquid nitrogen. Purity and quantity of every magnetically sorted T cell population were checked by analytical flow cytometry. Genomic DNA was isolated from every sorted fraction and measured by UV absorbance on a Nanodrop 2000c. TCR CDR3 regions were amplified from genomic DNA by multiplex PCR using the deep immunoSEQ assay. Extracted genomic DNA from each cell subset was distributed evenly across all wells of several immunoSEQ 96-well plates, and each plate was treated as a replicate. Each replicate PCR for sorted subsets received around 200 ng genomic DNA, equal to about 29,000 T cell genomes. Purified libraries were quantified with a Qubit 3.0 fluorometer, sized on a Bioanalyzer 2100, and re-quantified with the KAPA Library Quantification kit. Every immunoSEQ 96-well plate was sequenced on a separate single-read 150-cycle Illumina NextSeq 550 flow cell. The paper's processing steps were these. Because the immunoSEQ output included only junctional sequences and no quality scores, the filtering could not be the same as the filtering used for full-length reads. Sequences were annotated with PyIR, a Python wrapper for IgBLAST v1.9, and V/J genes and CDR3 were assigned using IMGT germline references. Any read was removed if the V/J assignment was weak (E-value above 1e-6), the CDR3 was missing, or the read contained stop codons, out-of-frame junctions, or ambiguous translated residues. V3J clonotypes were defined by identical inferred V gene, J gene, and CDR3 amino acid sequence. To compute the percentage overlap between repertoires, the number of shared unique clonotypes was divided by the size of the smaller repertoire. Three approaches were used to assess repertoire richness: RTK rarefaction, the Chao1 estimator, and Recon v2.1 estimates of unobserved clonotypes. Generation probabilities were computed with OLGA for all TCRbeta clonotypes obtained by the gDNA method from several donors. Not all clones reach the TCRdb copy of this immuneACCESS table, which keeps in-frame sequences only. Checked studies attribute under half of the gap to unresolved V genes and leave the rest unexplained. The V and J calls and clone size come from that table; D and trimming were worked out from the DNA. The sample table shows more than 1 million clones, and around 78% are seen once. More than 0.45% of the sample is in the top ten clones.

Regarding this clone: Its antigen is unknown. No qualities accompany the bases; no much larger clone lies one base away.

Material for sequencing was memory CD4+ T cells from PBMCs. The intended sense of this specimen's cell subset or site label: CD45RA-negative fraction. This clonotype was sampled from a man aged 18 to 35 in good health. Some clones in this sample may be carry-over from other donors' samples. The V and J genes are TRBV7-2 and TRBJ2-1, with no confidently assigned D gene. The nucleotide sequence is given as TGTGCCAGCAGCTCACATGGGTCGCCCGCATACAATGAGCAGTTCTTC. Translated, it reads CASSSHGSPAYNEQFF.